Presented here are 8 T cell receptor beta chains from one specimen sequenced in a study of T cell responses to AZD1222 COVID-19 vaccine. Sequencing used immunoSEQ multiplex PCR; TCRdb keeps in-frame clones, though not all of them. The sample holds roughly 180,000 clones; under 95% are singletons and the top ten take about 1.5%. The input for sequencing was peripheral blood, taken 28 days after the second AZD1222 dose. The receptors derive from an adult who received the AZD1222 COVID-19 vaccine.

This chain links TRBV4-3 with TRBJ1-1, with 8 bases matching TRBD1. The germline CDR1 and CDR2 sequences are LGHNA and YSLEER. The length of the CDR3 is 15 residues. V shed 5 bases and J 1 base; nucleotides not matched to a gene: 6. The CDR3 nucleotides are TGCGCCAGCAGCTTCCAGGGGGCGCCGAACACTGAAGCTTTCTTT. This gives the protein CASSFQGAPNTEAFF.

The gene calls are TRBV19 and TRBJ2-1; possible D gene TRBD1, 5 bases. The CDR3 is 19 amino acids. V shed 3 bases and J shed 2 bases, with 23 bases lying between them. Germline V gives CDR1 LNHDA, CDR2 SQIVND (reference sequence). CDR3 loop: CASSMAPTGIGRTYNEQFF. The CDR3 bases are TGTGCCAGTAGTATGGCCCCCACAGGTATCGGACGCACCTACAATGAGCAGTTCTTC. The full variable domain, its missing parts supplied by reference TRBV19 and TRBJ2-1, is DGGITQSPKYLFRKEGQNVTLSCEQNLNHDAMYWYRQDPGQGLRLIYYSQIVNDFQKGDIAEGYSVSREKKESFPLTVTSAQKNPTAFYLCASSMAPTGIGRTYNEQFFGPGTRLTVL.

The CDR3 region is CASSHDRDQPQHF. CDR3 coding DNA: TGTGCCAGCAGCCACGACAGGGATCAGCCCCAGCATTTT. The chain couples TRBV5-4 to TRBJ1-5; 7 bases fit TRBD1. The length of the CDR3 is 13 residues. V trimming: 4 bases; J trimming: 5 bases; junction bases outside the gene matches: 3. Germline CDR1 is SGHNT and CDR2 is YYREEE (reference sequence).

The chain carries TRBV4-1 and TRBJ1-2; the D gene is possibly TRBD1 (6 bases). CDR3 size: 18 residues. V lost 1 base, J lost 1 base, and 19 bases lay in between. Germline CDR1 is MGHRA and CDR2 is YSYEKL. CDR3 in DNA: TGCGCCAGCAGCCAAGTGGGCCGGCCGGGGGCCCTTAACTATGGCTACACCTTC. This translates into CASSQVGRPGALNYGYTF.

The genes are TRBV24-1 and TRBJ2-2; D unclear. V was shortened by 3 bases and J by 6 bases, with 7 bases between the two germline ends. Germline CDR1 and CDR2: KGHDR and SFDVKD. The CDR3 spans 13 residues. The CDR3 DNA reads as TGTGCCACCAGTGATCTGAGGTCCGGGGAGCTGTTTTTT. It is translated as CATSDLRSGELFF.

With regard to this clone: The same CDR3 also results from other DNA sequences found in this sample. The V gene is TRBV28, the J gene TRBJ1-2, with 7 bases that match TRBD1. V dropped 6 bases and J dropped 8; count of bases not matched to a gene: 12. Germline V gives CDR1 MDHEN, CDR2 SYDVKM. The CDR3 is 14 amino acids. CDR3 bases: TGTGCCAGCAGAAAAACAGGGGTAGGCTACGGCTACACCTTC. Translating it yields CASRKTGVGYGYTF.

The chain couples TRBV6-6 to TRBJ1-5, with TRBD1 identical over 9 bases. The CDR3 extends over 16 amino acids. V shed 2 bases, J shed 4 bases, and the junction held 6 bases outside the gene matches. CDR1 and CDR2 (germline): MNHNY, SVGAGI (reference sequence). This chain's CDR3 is CASSYRTGEGNQPQHF. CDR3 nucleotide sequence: TGTGCCAGCAGTTACCGGACAGGGGAAGGAAATCAGCCCCAGCATTTT.

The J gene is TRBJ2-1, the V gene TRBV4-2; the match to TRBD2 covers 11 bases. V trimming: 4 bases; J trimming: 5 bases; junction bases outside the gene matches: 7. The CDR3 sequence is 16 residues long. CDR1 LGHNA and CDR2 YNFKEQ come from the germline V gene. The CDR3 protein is CASSLTGTSGNNEQFF. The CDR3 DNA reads TGTGCCAGCAGCCTAACCGGGACTAGCGGTAACAATGAGCAGTTCTTC.